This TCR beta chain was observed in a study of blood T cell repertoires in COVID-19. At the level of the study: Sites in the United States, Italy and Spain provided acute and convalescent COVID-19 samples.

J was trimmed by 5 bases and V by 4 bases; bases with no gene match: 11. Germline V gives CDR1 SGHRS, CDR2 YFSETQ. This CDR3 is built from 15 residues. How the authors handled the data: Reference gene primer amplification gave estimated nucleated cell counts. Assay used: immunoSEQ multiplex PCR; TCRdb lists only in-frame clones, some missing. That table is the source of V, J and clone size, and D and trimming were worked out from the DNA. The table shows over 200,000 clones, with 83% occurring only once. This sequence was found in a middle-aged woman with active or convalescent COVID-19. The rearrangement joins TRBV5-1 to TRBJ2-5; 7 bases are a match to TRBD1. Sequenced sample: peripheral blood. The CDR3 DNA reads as TGCGCCAGCAGCGAGGGGACAGCCCAACCGGAGACCCAGTACTTC. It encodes CASSEGTAQPETQYF.